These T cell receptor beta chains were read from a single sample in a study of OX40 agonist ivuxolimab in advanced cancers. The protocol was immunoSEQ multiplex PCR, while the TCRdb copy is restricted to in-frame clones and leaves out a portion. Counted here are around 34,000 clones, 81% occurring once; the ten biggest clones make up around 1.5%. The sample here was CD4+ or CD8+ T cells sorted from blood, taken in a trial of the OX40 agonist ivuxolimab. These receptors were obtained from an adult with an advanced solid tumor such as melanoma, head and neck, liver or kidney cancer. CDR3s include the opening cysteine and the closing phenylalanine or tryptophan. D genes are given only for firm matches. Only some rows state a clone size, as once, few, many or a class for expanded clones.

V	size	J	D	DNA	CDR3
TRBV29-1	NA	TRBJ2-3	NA	TGCAGCGTTGCCTGGGGCCTTCTAGGGAGTACGCAGTATTTT	CSVAWGLLGSTQYF
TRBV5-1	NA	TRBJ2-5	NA	TGCGCCAGCAGCTTGCCCGGGCGCGAGACCCAGTACTTC	CASSLPGRETQYF
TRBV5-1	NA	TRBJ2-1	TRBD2	TGCGCCAGCAGGCGGGAGGGCGATGAGCAGTTCTTC	CASRREGDEQFF
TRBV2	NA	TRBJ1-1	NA	TGTGCCAGGGGACGATGGAACACTGAAGCTTTCTTT	CARGRWNTEAFF
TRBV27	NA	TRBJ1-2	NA	TGTGCCAGCAGTCAGAGACAGGCCTATGGCTACACCTTC	CASSQRQAYGYTF
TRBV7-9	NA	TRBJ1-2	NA	TGTGCCAGCAGCATCCAAGGGGCAGGGATGGGCTACACCTTC	CASSIQGAGMGYTF
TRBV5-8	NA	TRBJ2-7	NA	TGTGCCAGCAGCTTTAGGACCACTCTCAGGGGATGGGAGCAGTACTTC	CASSFRTTLRGWEQYF
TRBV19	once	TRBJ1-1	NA	TGTGCCAGTAGTATAGGAAGGGTCAGCACTGAAGCTTTCTTT	CASSIGRVSTEAFF
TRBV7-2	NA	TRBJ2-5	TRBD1	TGTGCCAGCAGCTTAAACAGGGGGCAGGGGGAGACCCAGTACTTC	CASSLNRGQGETQYF
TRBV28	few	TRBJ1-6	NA	TGTGCCAGCAGTTTATGGCGGGGGAATTCACCCCTCCACTTT	CASSLWRGNSPLHF
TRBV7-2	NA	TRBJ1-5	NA	TGTGCCAGCAGCACGCAGGGTCAGCCCCAGCATTTT	CASSTQGQPQHF
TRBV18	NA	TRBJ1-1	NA	TGTGCCAGCTCACCGCCGGGACGGGAGAACACTGAAGCTTTCTTT	CASSPPGRENTEAFF
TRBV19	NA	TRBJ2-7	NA	TGTGCCAGTAGTATCTCCTCGGACGGATACGAGCAGTACTTC	CASSISSDGYEQYF
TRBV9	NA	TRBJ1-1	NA	TGTGCCAGCAGCGCGGGGGCTGGGGCTGAAGCTTTCTTT	CASSAGAGAEAFF
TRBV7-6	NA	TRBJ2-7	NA	TGTGCCAGCAGCTTGGGGGTGGGGCTGCTCTACGAGCAGTACTTC	CASSLGVGLLYEQYF
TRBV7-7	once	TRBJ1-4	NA	TGTGCTAGCAGCCCGAGCGCACAGAGAGGGGAAAAACTGTTTTTT	CASSPSAQRGEKLFF
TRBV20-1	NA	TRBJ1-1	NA	TGCAGGGGGGGGAAGAACACTGAAGCTTTCTTT	CRGGKNTEAFF
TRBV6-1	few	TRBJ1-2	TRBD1	TGTGCCAGCAGTATAGCCGGGACAGGACAATTCACCTTC	CASSIAGTGQFTF
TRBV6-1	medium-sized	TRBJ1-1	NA	TGTGCCAGCAGTGAAGAAAGGATGAACACTGAAGCTTTCTTT	CASSEERMNTEAFF
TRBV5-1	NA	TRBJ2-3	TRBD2	TGCGCCAGCAGCTCGAGCCCAGCGGGGGATACGCAGTATTTT	CASSSSPAGDTQYF